There are a few counts of the clone carrying this TCR beta chain. As yet, its antigen is unknown. The data were obtained in a study of T cells in Graves' hyperthyroidism and ophthalmopathy. Study results and caveats: Also found in blood were most expanded thyroid clonotypes above 0.001.

CDR1 and CDR2 (germline): SGHAT, FQNNGV. V lost 0 bases and J 3 bases, leaving 9 bases between the germline ends. The CDR3 consists of 15 residues. Authors of the study amplified TCR beta CDR3 regions from RNA transcripts. Initially, a first-round RT-PCR of the TCR CDR3 employed the HTBI primer set. TCRdb reanalysed the multiplex PCR reads using MiXCR and keeps one entry per CDR3 protein. This sample carries 350,000 to 400,000 distinct CDR3 sequences, about 19% of them seen once, and the ten largest clones take 3.7%. The rearrangement joins TRBV11-2 to TRBJ1-5, with D perhaps matching TRBD1 (6 bases). The sample was blood. The clonotype comes from a woman under 30 with Graves' hyperthyroidism. The CDR3 bases are TGTGCCAGCAGCTTAGACGGGGGCACCAATCAGCCCCAGCATTTT. Translated: CASSLDGGTNQPQHF.